Below are 26 T cell receptor beta chains sequenced from a single sample in a study of CD8+ T cells in alopecia areata. Once RNA had been extracted, it was reverse transcribed into cDNA to act as the sequencing template. Repertoires were generated with immunoSEQ multiplex PCR, while TCRdb's copy carries only in-frame clones and drops some. The table includes about 200,000 clones, 57% detected once. The specimen comprised CD4+ T cells sorted from blood, sampled at week 0. The receptors shown here come from a human donor with alopecia areata.

V gene TRBV29-1 combines with J gene TRBJ2-1, with 10 bases fitting TRBD1. The CDR3 runs 14 residues. V gave up 7 bases and J gave up 4 bases; unmatched junction bases: 7. Germline V gives CDR1 SQVTM, CDR2 ANQGSEA. The CDR3 DNA reads as TGCAGCGCCCAGGGACAGGGGCCATACAATGAGCAGTTCTTC. Translated, it gives CSAQGQGPYNEQFF.

The gene calls are TRBV4-1 and TRBJ2-2; possible D gene TRBD2, 5 bases. The CDR3 extends over 14 amino acids. V lost 4 bases and J 5 bases, leaving 11 bases between the germline ends. Germline lookup yields CDR1 MGHRA and CDR2 YSYEKL. The CDR3 DNA is TGCGCCAGCAGCCGGCCCGGGGTAACCGGGGAGCTGTTTTTT. As protein: CASSRPGVTGELFF.

The rearrangement uses TRBV7-2 and TRBJ2-4, with D unclear. Between the trimmed V and J ends, which lost 1 base and 0 bases, there was a span of 10 bases. CDR1 is SGHTA and CDR2 is FQGNSA in the germline V gene. The CDR3 runs to 16 residues. In DNA form, the CDR3 reads TGTGCCAGCAGCTTAGGGCAAACCTTAGCCAAAAACATTCAGTACTTC. It codes for CASSLGQTLAKNIQYF.

In this sample, this clone turned up a few times. The V call is TRBV30, the J call TRBJ2-7; 8 bases align to TRBD1. J was trimmed by 7 bases and V by 0 bases; bases with no gene match: 8. Germline CDR1 reads GTSNPN; CDR2 reads SVGIG (reference sequence). The length of the CDR3 is 14 residues. The CDR3 DNA follows: TGTGCCTGGAGTGTAGGGCAGGGGGCATGGGAGCAGTACTTC. Protein sequence: CAWSVGQGAWEQYF.

The chain links TRBV5-4 to TRBJ2-7, with D unresolved. V was shortened by 1 base and J by 2 bases, with 25 bases between the two germline ends. Per the germline V gene, CDR1 is SGHNT and CDR2 is YYREEE (reference sequence). The CDR3 length is 19 residues. CDR3 DNA sequence: TGTGCCAGCAGCTTGAGGGTGAAGGTCCCCGTGGATCTACCCTACGAGCAGTACTTC. Translation: CASSLRVKVPVDLPYEQYF.

The V and J genes are TRBV4-1 and TRBJ2-1, with 9 bases fitting TRBD2. CDR3 length equals 17 residues. Unmatched junction bases numbered 14, after V lost 4 bases and J lost 7 bases. CDR1 is MGHRA and CDR2 is YSYEKL in the germline V gene. The CDR3 is CASSPLTLAGGANEQFF. The CDR3 DNA sequence: TGCGCCAGCAGCCCCCTTACATTGGCGGGAGGGGCTAATGAGCAGTTCTTC.

The rearrangement uses TRBV30 and TRBJ2-3, with a weak D call TRBD2 (5 bases). In germline, CDR1 is GTSNPN, CDR2 SVGIG (reference sequence). Trimming left V 3 bases short and J 4 bases short, with 11 bases between. This CDR3 comprises 13 residues. The CDR3 bases are TGTGCCTGGAGACTAGGGTGGGCAGATACGCAGTATTTT. It translates to CAWRLGWADTQYF.

This chain uses TRBV30 with TRBJ2-4, with D unresolved. Looked up from germline, CDR1 is GTSNPN and CDR2 is SVGIG (reference sequence). Trimming took off 0 bases at V and 0 bases at J, with 6 bases between the two ends. This CDR3 spans 14 amino acids. CDR3 residues: CAWSVSGAKNIQYF. CDR3 nucleotide sequence: TGTGCCTGGAGTGTCTCCGGAGCCAAAAACATTCAGTACTTC.

This chain uses TRBV6-6 with TRBJ2-1; possible D gene TRBD2, 7 bases. This CDR3 is 16 amino acids long. The germline CDR1 and CDR2 sequences are MNHNY and SVGAGI (reference sequence). Trimming pared 1 base from V and 7 bases from J, leaving 17 bases between. CDR3 in DNA: TGTGCCAGCAGTTACTTGGGCGGGGGCTCGGGTAATGAGCAGTTCTTC. Translation gives CASSYLGGGSGNEQFF.

The chain couples TRBV6-5 to TRBJ2-7; 8 bases match TRBD2. This CDR3 contains 14 residues. Trimming took 7 bases from V and 3 from J; bases not matched to a gene: 8. Germline loops: CDR1 MNHEY, CDR2 SVGAGI. As DNA, the CDR3 is TGTGCCAGCACACACCGGGGGGGTAACTACGAGCAGTACTTC. It yields the protein CASTHRGGNYEQYF.

This clone occurred a few times. At one of its ends the junction is not consistent with the germline gene, which may arise from a read error. The V call is TRBV4-1, the J call TRBJ2-1, with TRBD1 identical over 10 bases. The V gene's germline CDR1 is MGHRA and CDR2 YSYEKL. The CDR3 consists of 16 residues. The CDR3 bases are TGCGCCAGCACCCAAGAAAGGGACGACAGGGGGCACCAGCAGTTCTTC. This gives the protein CASTQERDDRGHQQFF.

DNA for the CDR3: TGTGCCAGCTCGGGACAGGTGTTCGATACGCAGTATTTT. Protein product: CASSGQVFDTQYF. The V and J genes are TRBV7-9 and TRBJ2-3; 8 bases map to TRBD1. The CDR3 totals 13 residues. Germline V gives CDR1 SEHNR, CDR2 FQNEAQ (reference sequence). Trimming cost V 8 bases and J 6 bases; bases outside gene matches: 7.

This rearrangement joins TRBV2 to TRBJ1-4; no firm D call. This CDR3 comprises 14 residues. V was shortened by 7 bases and J by 5 bases, with 14 bases between the two germline ends. Per the germline V gene, CDR1 is SNHLY and CDR2 is FYNNEI. The CDR3 DNA sequence: TGTGCCAGCATCCCGGGAGTGCGGAATGAAAAACTGTTTTTT. Its translation is CASIPGVRNEKLFF.

This clone showed up just a few times. Other nucleotide sequences in the sample specify the same CDR3. The chain couples TRBV5-1 to TRBJ1-2; D is perhaps TRBD1 (6 bases). The CDR3 length is 13 residues. Trimming pared 4 bases from V and 2 bases from J, leaving 9 bases between. Germline V gene data show CDR1 as SGHRS and CDR2 as YFSETQ. The CDR3 reads CASSLDRNYGYTF. CDR3 nucleotides: TGCGCCAGCAGCCTCGACAGGAACTATGGCTACACCTTC.

This clone occurred a few times. The V call is TRBV4-2, the J call TRBJ2-3; 13 nucleotides agree with TRBD2. CDR1 and CDR2 from the germline V gene are LGHNA and YNFKEQ. V was clipped by 4 bases and J by 0 bases; unmatched bases: 7. This CDR3 has 18 residues. CDR3: CASSPGLAGSPSTDTQYF. CDR3 in DNA: TGTGCCAGCAGCCCGGGACTAGCGGGAAGCCCGAGCACAGATACGCAGTATTTT.

This chain connects TRBV29-1 to TRBJ2-7, with TRBD2 identical over 9 bases. The CDR3 has 14 amino acids. From germline, CDR1 is SQVTM and CDR2 ANQGSEA. J lost 0 bases, V lost 8 bases, and 8 bases had no gene match. CDR3 amino acids: CSTRTSANSYEQYF. DNA of the CDR3: TGCAGCACCAGGACTAGCGCTAACTCCTACGAGCAGTACTTC.

The V call is TRBV29-1, the J call TRBJ2-1; 11 nucleotides match TRBD2. The CDR3 is 15 residues long. Losses at the gene ends were 4 bases for V and 6 bases for J; bases not matched to a gene: 8. Germline lookup yields CDR1 SQVTM and CDR2 ANQGSEA. DNA of the CDR3: TGCAGCGTTGGATTCCTAGCGGGAGGCAGCAATGAGCAGTTCTTC. Translated: CSVGFLAGGSNEQFF.

The V and J genes are TRBV7-9 and TRBJ2-3; no clear D. CDR1 SEHNR and CDR2 FQNEAQ come from the germline V gene (reference sequence). The CDR3 totals 12 residues. Trimming stripped 0 bases from V and 4 bases from J, with 2 bases between. This CDR3 is CASSLAADTQYF. CDR3 in DNA: TGTGCCAGCAGCTTAGCGGCAGATACGCAGTATTTT.

J is TRBJ1-1 and V is TRBV9; D is perhaps TRBD1 (6 bases). This CDR3 is 15 amino acids long. V gave up 1 base and J gave up 5 bases, with 15 bases separating them. The germline CDR1 and CDR2 sequences are SGDLS and YYNGEE. CDR3: CASSVSSGAGTEAFF. The CDR3 DNA reads TGTGCCAGCAGCGTAAGTTCGGGGGCAGGTACTGAAGCTTTCTTT.

The chain has TRBV30 and TRBJ1-2, with D uncertain. Germline V gives CDR1 GTSNPN, CDR2 SVGIG (reference sequence). Trimming shortened V by 2 bases and J by 4 bases, and 11 bases separated the two germline ends. CDR3 size: 13 residues. CDR3 sequence reads: CAWSPGPSYGYTF. The CDR3 DNA reads as TGTGCCTGGAGTCCAGGACCGAGCTATGGCTACACCTTC.

The V gene is TRBV30, the J gene TRBJ2-5, with 8 bases identical to TRBD1. J was trimmed by 5 bases and V by 8 bases; bases with no gene match: 19. Germline-derived CDR1 and CDR2 are GTSNPN and SVGIG (reference sequence). The length of the CDR3 is 16 residues. In DNA form, the CDR3 reads TGTGCCCGCCGGGACAGGACAACAGCGCTCGGGGAGACCCAGTACTTC. This sequence encodes CARRDRTTALGETQYF.

The V call is TRBV18, the J call TRBJ1-1, with D possibly TRBD1 on 6 matching bases. Germline assignment: CDR1 KGHSH and CDR2 LQKENI. The CDR3 spans 12 residues. The ends were cut back, 4 bases at V and 10 bases at J, with 13 bases in the middle. The CDR3, as DNA: TGTGCCAGCTCACAGGACAGACCCCGAGCTTTCTTT. Protein product: CASSQDRPRAFF. Using reference TRBV18 and TRBJ1-1 for the parts outside the CDR3, the full variable domain is NAGVMQNPRHLVRRRGQEARLRCSPMKGHSHVYWYRQLPEEGLKFMVYLQKENIIDESGMPKERFSAEFPKEGPSILRIQQVVRGDSAAYFCASSQDRPRAFFGQGTRLTVV.

This chain connects TRBV30 to TRBJ2-5; 9 bases map to TRBD1. V lost 2 bases, J lost 5 bases, and 9 bases stayed unmatched. This CDR3 has 15 amino acids. The germline V gene has CDR1 GTSNPN and CDR2 SVGIG (reference sequence). The chain's CDR3 is CAWSKRTGVIETQYF. The CDR3 DNA follows: TGTGCCTGGAGTAAGCGGACAGGGGTAATCGAGACCCAGTACTTC.

The chain uses TRBV27 and TRBJ2-7; the match to TRBD1 covers 10 bases. The CDR3 is 14 residues long. Germline V lookup: CDR1 MNHEY, CDR2 SMNVEV (reference sequence). J was trimmed by 6 bases and V by 5 bases; bases with no gene match: 7. The DNA of the CDR3 is TGTGCCAGCAGTATCCGGGACAGGGGCGCCGAGCAGTACTTC. The encoded protein is CASSIRDRGAEQYF.

The V call is TRBV7-2, the J call TRBJ2-3; TRBD2 matches at 8 bases. The germline V gene encodes CDR1 SGHTA and CDR2 FQGNSA. CDR3 length equals 16 residues. V trimming: 0 bases; J trimming: 0 bases; junction bases outside the gene matches: 2. In DNA, the CDR3 is TGTGCCAGCAGCTTAGCTAGCGGGGCGAGCACAGATACGCAGTATTTT. Encoded protein: CASSLASGASTDTQYF.

J is TRBJ1-5 and V is TRBV7-9, with D uncertain. V lost 4 bases and J lost 3, with 7 bases in between. The CDR3 is 13 amino acids. Germline CDR1 reads SEHNR; CDR2 reads FQNEAQ (reference sequence). CDR3 sequence: CASSSGDNQPQHF. DNA of the CDR3: TGTGCCAGCAGCTCCGGCGACAATCAGCCCCAGCATTTT. The whole variable domain, filled in from reference TRBV7-9 and TRBJ1-5, reads DTGVSQNPRHKITKRGQNVTFRCDPISEHNRLYWYRQTLGQGPEFLTYFQNEAQLEKSRLLSDRFSAERPKGSFSTLEIQRTEQGDSAMYLCASSSGDNQPQHFGDGTRLSIL.